The next 28 T cell receptor beta chains were all read from a single sample in a study of blood T cell repertoires in COVID-19. Sequencing used immunoSEQ multiplex PCR; TCRdb keeps in-frame clones, though not all of them. The data show about 120,000 clones, about 75% seen once. Sequences were obtained from peripheral blood. These TCRs come from a woman older than 75 with active or convalescent COVID-19.

The V gene is TRBV30, the J gene TRBJ2-7; a possible D gene is TRBD1 (6 bases). The ends were cut back, 5 bases at V and 4 bases at J, with 15 bases in the middle. This CDR3 is built from 13 residues. Germline V gives CDR1 GTSNPN, CDR2 SVGIG (reference sequence). CDR3 protein: CAWGRGSGYEQYF. For the CDR3, the DNA is TGTGCCTGGGGCAGGGGCAGTGGGTACGAGCAGTACTTC.

The chain has TRBV12-3 or TRBV12-4 and TRBJ1-1; D ambiguous. V dropped 5 bases and J dropped 4 bases, with 11 bases sitting between them. The CDR3 is 13 residues long. CDR3 in amino acids: CASSAVEGTEAFF. The DNA of the CDR3 is TGTGCCAGCAGTGCCGTCGAGGGCACTGAAGCTTTCTTT.

The gene calls are TRBV6-2 or TRBV6-3 and TRBJ2-7; the match to TRBD2 covers 11 bases. With V trimmed by 2 bases and J by 4 bases, 1 base remained unmatched. This CDR3 has 14 amino acids. Germline V gene data show CDR1 as MNHEY and CDR2 as SVGEGT. In DNA, the CDR3 is TGTGCCAGCAGTTACGGGACTAGCGGTTACGAGCAGTACTTC. Translation gives CASSYGTSGYEQYF.

V gene TRBV5-1 combines with J gene TRBJ2-7, with D tentatively TRBD1 (6 bases). Trimming shortened V by 1 base and J by 5 bases, and 13 bases separated the two germline ends. This CDR3 has 14 amino acids. Germline CDR1 and CDR2: SGHRS and YFSETQ. CDR3 sequence: CASSLRGPGDEQYF. The CDR3 DNA follows: TGCGCCAGCAGCTTGAGAGGTCCAGGGGACGAGCAGTACTTC.

This rearrangement joins TRBV12-3 or TRBV12-4 to TRBJ1-5; tentative D call: TRBD1 (5 bases). The CDR3 contains 13 residues. V lost 6 bases and J 3 bases, leaving 9 bases between the germline ends. The CDR3 DNA sequence: TGTGCCAGCAGCGGGACTTCCAATCAGCCCCAGCATTTT. Translated, it gives CASSGTSNQPQHF.

The gene calls are TRBV7-2 and TRBJ1-2; the D gene is possibly TRBD1 (5 bases). In germline, CDR1 is SGHTA, CDR2 FQGNSA. CDR3 length: 13 amino acids. Trimming cost V 5 bases and J 8 bases, with 15 bases left between them. The CDR3 DNA is TGTGCCAGCAGCCCTTATTCCGGGGGAGGCTACACCTTC. Its translation: CASSPYSGGGYTF.

The chain recombines TRBV5-1 with TRBJ2-7, with 8 bases fitting TRBD2. Losses at the gene ends were 0 bases for V and 4 bases for J; bases not matched to a gene: 6. CDR3 length: 15 residues. Germline V gene sequence: CDR1 SGHRS, CDR2 YFSETQ. The CDR3, as DNA: TGCGCCAGCAGCTTGGTTTTAGCGGGGAGTTACGAGCAGTACTTC. This gives the protein CASSLVLAGSYEQYF. The whole variable domain, filled in from reference TRBV5-1 and TRBJ2-7, reads KAGVTQTPRYLIKTRGQQVTLSCSPISGHRSVSWYQQTPGQGLQFLFEYFSETQRNKGNFPGRFSGRQFSNSRSEMNVSTLELGDSALYLCASSLVLAGSYEQYFGPGTRLTVT.

V gene TRBV5-4 combines with J gene TRBJ2-3; TRBD2 agrees at 10 bases. The CDR3 has 14 residues. Unmatched junction bases numbered 1, after V lost 2 bases and J lost 4 bases. Germline CDR1 is SGHNT and CDR2 is YYREEE (reference sequence). The CDR3 DNA follows: TGTGCCAGCAGCTTAAGCGGGAGGGCAGATACGCAGTATTTT. As protein: CASSLSGRADTQYF.

This clone showed up just once. The chain has TRBV19 and TRBJ1-2; D may be TRBD1 (5 bases). With 10 bases removed from V and 3 bases from J, the gap between germline ends came to 18 bases. The germline V gene has CDR1 LNHDA and CDR2 SQIVND (reference sequence). This CDR3 has 14 amino acids. In DNA, the CDR3 is TGTGCCAAAATTAGGAGGGGACGACACTATGGCTACACCTTC. This sequence encodes CAKIRRGRHYGYTF.

The chain combines TRBV11-1 with TRBJ2-1, with TRBD2 identical over 8 bases. The germline V gene has CDR1 SGHAT and CDR2 FQDESV (reference sequence). The CDR3 has 15 amino acids. Trimming removed 3 bases from V and 4 bases from J; junction bases left unmatched: 5. The CDR3 loop reads CASSFSGTYYNEQFF. DNA of the CDR3: TGTGCCAGCAGCTTTAGCGGGACCTATTACAATGAGCAGTTCTTC.

V gene TRBV20-1 combines with J gene TRBJ2-1; 16 bases agree with TRBD2. The germline V gene has CDR1 DFQATT and CDR2 SNEGSKA (reference sequence). The CDR3 runs to 19 residues. The junction had 17 bases not matched to a gene; V was cut back by 3 bases and J by 9 bases. The CDR3: CSASSTPGLAGGPVGEQFF. CDR3 nucleotides: TGCAGTGCTAGTTCTACCCCGGGACTAGCGGGAGGGCCTGTTGGTGAGCAGTTCTTC.

This chain joins TRBV5-1 and TRBJ2-1, with 9 bases identical to TRBD1. CDR3 length equals 16 residues. CDR1 SGHRS and CDR2 YFSETQ come from the germline V gene. V lost 0 bases and J lost 5; bases outside the gene matches: 6. The CDR3 loop is CASSLDSGTGNNEQFF. The CDR3 bases are TGCGCCAGCAGCTTGGATTCCGGGACAGGGAACAATGAGCAGTTCTTC.

This clone was observed a few times. CDR3 in DNA: TGCAGCGTTGTGGCCCTCGGGACTATCTACGAGCAGTACTTC. Encoded protein: CSVVALGTIYEQYF. V gene TRBV29-1 combines with J gene TRBJ2-7, with TRBD2 identical over 7 bases. The germline CDR1 and CDR2 sequences are SQVTM and ANQGSEA. There are 14 residues in the CDR3. The V and J ends lost 4 bases and 3 bases, in that order; junction bases with no gene match: 9.

Note on this clone: One end of the junction varies from germline; a read error may be responsible. The chain recombines TRBV5-1 with TRBJ1-1; 7 positions match TRBD1. Germline CDR1 is SGHRS and CDR2 is YFSETQ. The CDR3 contains 13 residues. The CDR3 coding sequence is TGCGCCAGCAGCAACCCACAGGGGACTGAATGGGTCTTT. Its protein is CASSNPQGTEWVF.

This chain uses TRBV12-3 or TRBV12-4 with TRBJ2-1; the match to TRBD2 covers 9 bases. V was clipped by 4 bases and J by 9 bases; unmatched bases: 4. The CDR3 sequence is 13 residues long. The CDR3 region is CASSSSSGGEQFF. The CDR3 DNA reads as TGTGCCAGCAGTTCCAGTAGCGGGGGTGAGCAGTTCTTC.

The chain combines TRBV7-2 with TRBJ2-3; 8 bases line up with TRBD2. The CDR3 has 16 residues. Germline trimming cut 5 bases from V and 5 bases from J; bases unmatched to any gene: 12. Germline-derived CDR1 and CDR2 are SGHTA and FQGNSA. The CDR3 spells CASSANSGRYGDTQYF. DNA for the CDR3: TGTGCCAGCAGCGCTAACAGCGGGAGATATGGAGATACGCAGTATTTT.

V is TRBV12-3 or TRBV12-4 and J is TRBJ2-5, with 7 bases lining up with TRBD1. The CDR3 contains 13 residues. With 5 bases clipped from V and 2 bases from J, the junction kept 2 bases outside the gene matches. CDR3 sequence reads: CASSDRAQETQYF. CDR3 bases: TGTGCCAGCAGTGACAGGGCACAAGAGACCCAGTACTTC.

The DNA for the CDR3 is TGCGCCAGCAGCTCTTCCCCGACAGATACGCAGTATTTT. It encodes CASSSSPTDTQYF. V is TRBV5-1 and J is TRBJ2-3; D gene unclear. The germline V gene has CDR1 SGHRS and CDR2 YFSETQ. This CDR3 contains 13 residues. Trimming cost V 3 bases and J 3 bases, with 8 bases left between them.

The chain combines TRBV29-1 with TRBJ1-2; D uncertain. CDR3 size: 14 residues. Trimming stripped 4 bases from V and 0 bases from J, with 12 bases between. Germline V gives CDR1 SQVTM, CDR2 ANQGSEA. The CDR3 sequence: CSVVTPLANYGYTF. CDR3 in DNA: TGCAGCGTTGTAACCCCATTAGCTAACTATGGCTACACCTTC.

The chain employs TRBV11-2 and TRBJ2-1; D is ambiguous. Trimming shortened V by 7 bases and J by 9 bases, and 10 bases separated the two germline ends. The CDR3 totals 11 residues. The V gene's germline CDR1 is SGHAT and CDR2 FQNNGV. Written as DNA, the CDR3 is TGTGCCAGCACCCCCAGTATTGAGCAGTTCTTC. This encodes CASTPSIEQFF.

The gene calls are TRBV28 and TRBJ1-2, with 11 bases that match TRBD1. The CDR3 loop spans 15 amino acids. The V gene end was trimmed by 7 bases and the J gene end by 2 bases; junction bases not matched to a gene: 6. From germline, CDR1 is MDHEN and CDR2 SYDVKM. The CDR3 loop reads CASTPGQGDNYGYTF. Here the CDR3 DNA reads TGTGCCAGCACCCCGGGACAGGGGGACAACTATGGCTACACCTTC.

The V call is TRBV12-3 or TRBV12-4, the J call TRBJ2-3, with D tentatively TRBD1 (5 bases). V was pared by 3 bases and J by 8 bases, with 6 bases between. CDR3 size: 11 residues. CDR3 in amino acids: CASSFDSTQYF. In DNA form, the CDR3 reads TGTGCCAGCAGTTTCGACAGTACGCAGTATTTT.

The V and J genes are TRBV5-4 and TRBJ2-3; TRBD2 aligns across 9 bases. This CDR3 region has 15 residues. Trimming took 4 bases from V and 1 from J; bases not matched to a gene: 4. Germline V gene lookup returns CDR1 SGHNT and CDR2 YYREEE (reference sequence). The CDR3 reads CASSPIAGGTDTQYF. The CDR3, as DNA: TGTGCCAGCAGCCCGATAGCGGGAGGCACAGATACGCAGTATTTT.

This rearrangement joins TRBV3-1 (or the pseudogene TRBV3-2) to TRBJ1-1, with 10 bases matching TRBD1. This CDR3 is 14 amino acids long. V lost 3 bases to trimming and J lost 5 bases; unmatched junction nucleotides: 3. The germline V gene has CDR1 LGHDT and CDR2 YNNKEL (reference sequence). CDR3 DNA: TGTGCCAGCAGCCACAGACAGGGGGCGACTGAAGCTTTCTTT. Its protein is CASSHRQGATEAFF.

CDR3 loop: CASSKDRLYSGNTIYF. DNA for the CDR3: TGTGCCAGCAGTAAAGACCGACTCTACTCTGGAAACACCATATATTTT. The chain uses TRBV6-1 and TRBJ1-3; no clear D. The germline V gene has CDR1 MNHNS and CDR2 SASEGT. The germline V and J ends were trimmed by 5 bases and 0 bases, with 14 bases remaining between them. The CDR3 has 16 residues.

V and J are TRBV28 and TRBJ2-2, with a weak D call TRBD1 (5 bases). Germline CDR1 reads MDHEN; CDR2 reads SYDVKM. This CDR3 comprises 14 residues. Trimming removed 6 bases at V and 1 base at J, with 9 bases between. The CDR3 coding sequence is TGTGCCAGCAGCCTCGGACAGAACACCGGGGAGCTGTTTTTT. This encodes CASSLGQNTGELFF.

This chain joins TRBV7-2 and TRBJ1-3; maybe TRBD1 (5 bases). The CDR3 loop spans 15 amino acids. V was cut by 5 bases and J by 1 base, with 12 bases left in between. Looked up from germline, CDR1 is SGHTA and CDR2 is FQGNSA. The CDR3 DNA follows: TGTGCCAGCAGCCTAACTGGGGGGTCTGGAAACACCATATATTTT. Protein: CASSLTGGSGNTIYF.

The chain employs TRBV10-3 and TRBJ2-5; a weak D match, TRBD2 (7 bases). There are 16 residues in the CDR3. In germline, CDR1 is ENHRY, CDR2 SYGVKD. Trimming removed 10 bases at V and 5 bases at J, with 26 bases between. Written as DNA, the CDR3 is TGTGCCACACGAGGCCAGGGGCCCGGGCGGGAGGAGACCCAGTACTTC. Protein product: CATRGQGPGREETQYF.